What follows is one T cell receptor (beta chain) and its context. The source of the sample is a study of blood T cell repertoires in COVID-19. In the study overall: The cDNA or gDNA used as material had been derived from T cells, B-cell-depleted T cells, or PBMCs.

The CDR3 runs to 18 residues. V dropped 3 bases and J dropped 1; count of bases not matched to a gene: 11. Per the authors' pipeline: Estimation of nucleated cell counts relied on the amplification of reference gene primers. Sequenced by immunoSEQ multiplex PCR; TCRdb stores in-frame clones only, minus some. That table is the source of V, J and clone size, and D and trimming were worked out from the DNA. The data show 250,000 to 350,000 clones, approximately 91% seen once. This clonotype was sampled from a woman aged 55-75 years with acute or convalescent COVID-19. The sample consisted of peripheral blood. The V gene is TRBV23-1, the J gene TRBJ1-5; 8 nucleotides align to TRBD1. TRBV23-1 is an open reading frame, and its role is uncertain. For the CDR3, the DNA is TGCGCCAGCAGTCATCTTCGGACAGGGCCAAGGAGCAATCAGCCCCAGCATTTT. Translation: CASSHLRTGPRSNQPQHF.